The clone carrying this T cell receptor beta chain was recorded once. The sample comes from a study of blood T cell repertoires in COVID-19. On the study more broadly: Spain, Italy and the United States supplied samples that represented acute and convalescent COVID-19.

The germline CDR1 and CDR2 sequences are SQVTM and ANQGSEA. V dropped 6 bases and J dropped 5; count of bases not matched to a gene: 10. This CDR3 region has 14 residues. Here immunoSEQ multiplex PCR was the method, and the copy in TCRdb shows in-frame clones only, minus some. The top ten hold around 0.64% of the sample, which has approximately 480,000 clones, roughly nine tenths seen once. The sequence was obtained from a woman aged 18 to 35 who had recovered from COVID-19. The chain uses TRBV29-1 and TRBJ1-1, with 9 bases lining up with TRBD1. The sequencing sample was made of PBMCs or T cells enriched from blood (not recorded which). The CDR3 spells CSVPGQGGTTEAFF. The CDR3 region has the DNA TGCAGCGTCCCGGGACAGGGAGGAACAACTGAAGCTTTCTTT.